Below, 25 T cell receptor beta chains from the same sample are listed, as sequenced in a study of T cells after yellow fever vaccination. Using its own MiXCR run on the 5' RACE reads, TCRdb lists one record per CDR3 protein. This table holds about 260,000 distinct CDR3 sequences, 10% to 15% found once. Sequencing used CD4+ T cells sorted from PBMCs, obtained 45 days after the yellow fever booster vaccination. The source is a man aged 30-40 years who received the YFV17D yellow fever vaccine.

The chain recombines TRBV5-1 with TRBJ2-3; 12 nucleotides align to TRBD2. CDR1 and CDR2 (germline): SGHRS, YFSETQ. J lost 0 bases, V lost 4 bases, and 9 bases had no gene match. This CDR3 has 18 residues. CDR3 bases: TGCGCCAGCAGCCCTCCTAGCGGGAGGGCCCTTAGCACAGATACGCAGTATTTT. It is translated as CASSPPSGRALSTDTQYF.

V is TRBV12-3 or TRBV12-4 and J is TRBJ2-6; 7 bases fit TRBD2. V was pared by 6 bases and J by 4 bases, with 6 bases of the junction left unmatched. This CDR3 has 15 residues. Here the CDR3 reads CASSFGGVGANVLTF. The CDR3 nucleotides read TGTGCCAGCAGCTTTGGGGGGGTCGGGGCCAACGTCCTGACTTTC.

This clonotype was picked up a small number of times. This sequence joins TRBV7-2 and TRBJ2-4; TRBD1 matches 9 bases. V lost 6 bases, J lost 7 bases, and 4 bases stayed unmatched. Germline loops: CDR1 SGHTA, CDR2 FQGNSA. The CDR3 runs to 13 residues. The CDR3 reads CASRPGTGNIQYF. DNA for the CDR3: TGTGCCAGCAGACCCGGGACAGGGAACATTCAGTACTTC.

The genes are TRBV5-1 and TRBJ1-1; D is unclear. This CDR3 region has 13 residues. Germline lookup yields CDR1 SGHRS and CDR2 YFSETQ. The V end was cut by 4 bases, the J end by 0 bases, with 7 bases between. The CDR3 bases are TGCGCCAGCAGCACAGAACTGAACACTGAAGCTTTCTTT. Translation gives CASSTELNTEAFF.

The chain couples TRBV20-1 to TRBJ2-5, with D perhaps TRBD1 or TRBD2 (5 bases each). With 7 bases removed from V and 0 bases from J, the gap between germline ends came to 9 bases. Germline V gives CDR1 DFQATT, CDR2 SNEGSKA (reference sequence). The CDR3 extends over 12 amino acids. Here the CDR3 reads CSGGKYQETQYF. CDR3 coding DNA: TGCAGTGGGGGGAAATACCAAGAGACCCAGTACTTC.

The V and J genes are TRBV7-9 and TRBJ2-1, with 12 bases matching TRBD1. CDR3 length: 15 residues. Germline V gene data show CDR1 as SEHNR and CDR2 as FQNEAQ (reference sequence). V lost 1 base to trimming and J lost 9 bases; unmatched junction nucleotides: 4. CDR3 sequence (DNA): TGTGCCAGCAGCTTAGGGGACAGGGGGCATGGTGAGCAGTTCTTC. Its protein product is CASSLGDRGHGEQFF.

This clonotype has a handful of counts. V usage is TRBV6-6 and J usage is TRBJ2-7; 9 bases are a match to TRBD2. Trimming removed 8 bases from V and 6 bases from J; junction bases left unmatched: 5. Germline-derived CDR1 and CDR2 are MNHNY and SVGAGI (reference sequence). The CDR3 has 12 residues. CDR3 amino acids: CASSAGGGEQYF. CDR3 nucleotides: TGTGCCAGCTCGGCGGGAGGGGGCGAGCAGTACTTC.

V gene TRBV12-3 or TRBV12-4 combines with J gene TRBJ2-2; TRBD2 agrees at 9 bases. The junction had 3 bases not matched to a gene; V was cut back by 6 bases and J by 7 bases. The CDR3 runs 13 residues. The CDR3 is CASRREGSGELFF. DNA for the CDR3: TGTGCCAGCAGGCGGGAGGGGAGCGGGGAGCTGTTTTTT.

V usage is TRBV20-1 and J usage is TRBJ2-7; D possibly corresponds to TRBD1 (5 bases). The V gene's germline CDR1 is DFQATT and CDR2 SNEGSKA (reference sequence). V was trimmed by 1 base and J by 4 bases, leaving 11 bases between them. The CDR3 is made up of 13 amino acids. CDR3 coding DNA: TGCAGTGCTAGAGTGCAGGGAAGATACGAGCAGTACTTC. Translation gives CSARVQGRYEQYF.

The chain has TRBV7-9 and TRBJ2-4, with D perhaps matching TRBD1 (5 bases). Trimming shortened V by 5 bases and J by 0 bases, and 11 bases separated the two germline ends. CDR3 length: 15 residues. Germline V gene data show CDR1 as SEHNR and CDR2 as FQNEAQ (reference sequence). The CDR3 DNA is TGTGCCAGCAGCGCAGGACACCCAGCCAAAAACATTCAGTACTTC. This translates into CASSAGHPAKNIQYF.

This chain connects TRBV5-1 to TRBJ2-2; 8 positions match TRBD1. CDR1 and CDR2 (germline): SGHRS, YFSETQ. CDR3 length: 18 residues. J lost 7 bases, V lost 3 bases, and 17 bases had no gene match. CDR3 bases: TGCGCCAGCAGCTCCCGCCCCCGACAGGGGCGCCGGGACGGGGAGCTGTTTTTT. It translates to CASSSRPRQGRRDGELFF.

The chain uses TRBV3-1 and TRBJ2-7; D is possibly TRBD1 or TRBD2 (6 bases each). Germline V gene lookup returns CDR1 LGHDT and CDR2 YNNKEL (reference sequence). The length of the CDR3 is 15 residues. The V end was cut by 1 base, the J end by 1 base, with 11 bases between. CDR3 in amino acids: CASSQAAGQSYEQYF. The CDR3 nucleotides read TGTGCCAGCAGCCAAGCCGCGGGACAATCCTACGAGCAGTACTTC.

The genes are TRBV5-1 and TRBJ2-1; D possibly corresponds to TRBD1 (6 bases). This CDR3 has 17 residues. The germline CDR1 and CDR2 sequences are SGHRS and YFSETQ. Trimming pared 0 bases from V and 7 bases from J, leaving 20 bases between. The DNA of the CDR3 is TGCGCCAGCAGCTTGGCCTATAGGGGGAGTAACGGGAATGAGCAGTTCTTC. Translating it yields CASSLAYRGSNGNEQFF.

The gene calls are TRBV6-1 and TRBJ2-5, with TRBD1 as a possible D gene (5 bases). The CDR3 is 14 amino acids. V gave up 1 base and J gave up 5 bases, with 11 bases separating them. Per the germline V gene, CDR1 is MNHNS and CDR2 is SASEGT. The CDR3 loop is CASSEGQPGETQYF. In DNA, the CDR3 is TGTGCCAGCAGTGAAGGACAGCCCGGGGAGACCCAGTACTTC.

The rearrangement joins TRBV20-1 to TRBJ2-1, with 10 bases matching TRBD2. Trimming at V came to 5 bases and at J to 3 bases, leaving 4 bases not matched to a gene. Germline V lookup: CDR1 DFQATT, CDR2 SNEGSKA (reference sequence). The CDR3 extends over 14 amino acids. CDR3 coding DNA: TGCAGTGCTGGCCTAGCGGGAGTCTACAATGAGCAGTTCTTC. This gives the protein CSAGLAGVYNEQFF.

This clonotype showed up many times. The chain couples TRBV7-2 to TRBJ1-5; D is unresolved. From germline, CDR1 is SGHTA and CDR2 FQGNSA. V was cut by 5 bases and J by 2 bases, with 13 bases left in between. The CDR3 runs 15 residues. CDR3 protein: CASSPARGRNQPQHF. Here the CDR3 DNA reads TGTGCCAGCAGCCCCGCCAGAGGACGCAATCAGCCCCAGCATTTT.

This clonotype has a handful of counts. The genes are TRBV10-2 and TRBJ1-2; D possibly corresponds to TRBD1 (6 bases). CDR3 size: 15 residues. The V end was cut by 6 bases, the J end by 2 bases, with 16 bases between. From germline, CDR1 is WSHSY and CDR2 SAAADI. The CDR3 nucleotides are TGCGCCAGCAGCGTCTCTGCCGGACAGAACTATGGCTACACCTTC. It codes for CASSVSAGQNYGYTF.

This clonotype was counted ten times or more. DNA of the CDR3: TGTGCCATCAGTGGGGGGGATACGCAGTATTTT. Translated: CAISGGDTQYF. J is TRBJ2-3 and V is TRBV10-3; D assignment may be TRBD1 or TRBD2 (5 bases each). The V end was cut by 4 bases, the J end by 6 bases, with 5 bases between. Germline CDR1 and CDR2: ENHRY and SYGVKD. The length of the CDR3 is 11 residues.

A few counts support this clonotype. This chain links TRBV7-2 with TRBJ2-5; unclear D gene. The V end lost 5 bases, the J end lost 5 bases, and 9 bases lay between the germline ends. Germline assignment: CDR1 SGHTA and CDR2 FQGNSA. The CDR3 extends over 12 amino acids. CDR3 sequence: CASSNNGETQYF. The CDR3 DNA follows: TGTGCCAGCAGCAACAACGGGGAGACCCAGTACTTC.

This clonotype was seen only a few times. The chain combines TRBV7-2 with TRBJ2-7; unclear D gene. Germline CDR1 SGHTA, CDR2 FQGNSA. The V end was cut by 5 bases, the J end by 3 bases, with 17 bases between. This CDR3 contains 15 residues. This CDR3 is CASSPKAAAVYEQYF. DNA for the CDR3: TGTGCCAGCAGCCCAAAGGCTGCGGCAGTCTACGAGCAGTACTTC.

Regarding this clonotype: A junction end diverges from the germline sequence, so it may reflect a read error. This sequence joins TRBV12-3 or TRBV12-4 and TRBJ1-2, with 7 nucleotides matching TRBD1. The CDR3 has 12 residues. CDR3 amino acids: CACRGANYGYTF. As DNA, the CDR3 is TGTGCCTGCAGGGGGGCGAACTATGGCTACACCTTC.

J is TRBJ2-4 and V is TRBV7-9; D not resolved. V was trimmed by 1 base and J by 4 bases, leaving 11 bases between them. The CDR3 runs 15 residues. Germline V CDR1 and CDR2: SEHNR, FQNEAQ (reference sequence). The CDR3 coding sequence is TGTGCCAGCAGCTTAGTGGCAGCTGGGAAAAACATTCAGTACTTC. As protein: CASSLVAAGKNIQYF. The full variable domain, its missing parts supplied by reference TRBV7-9 and TRBJ2-4, is DTGVSQNPRHKITKRGQNVTFRCDPISEHNRLYWYRQTLGQGPEFLTYFQNEAQLEKSRLLSDRFSAERPKGSFSTLEIQRTEQGDSAMYLCASSLVAAGKNIQYFGAGTRLSVL.

The chain recombines TRBV2 with TRBJ2-4, with D maybe TRBD1 (6 bases). Germline CDR1 reads SNHLY; CDR2 reads FYNNEI. Between the trimmed V and J ends, which lost 3 bases and 0 bases, there was a span of 15 bases. The CDR3 length is 17 residues. CDR3 sequence: CASSEGQSPLAKNIQYF. The CDR3 DNA follows: TGTGCCAGCAGTGAGGGACAATCTCCGTTAGCCAAAAACATTCAGTACTTC.

This clonotype was seen more than once but under ten times. The V call is TRBV6-2 or TRBV6-3, the J call TRBJ2-3, with D hard to call. V lost 4 bases, J lost 0 bases, and 11 bases lay in between. The CDR3 runs to 15 residues. CDR1 is MNHEY and CDR2 is SVGEGT in the germline V gene. The CDR3 coding sequence is TGTGCCAGCAGTTTCTACACTACTAGCACAGATACGCAGTATTTT. This encodes CASSFYTTSTDTQYF.

Ten or more counts support this clonotype. The chain employs TRBV12-3 or TRBV12-4 and TRBJ2-1; D ambiguous. The CDR3 is 13 amino acids. V lost 3 bases and J 6 bases, leaving 9 bases between the germline ends. The CDR3 is CASSLGPFNEQFF. The DNA of the CDR3 is TGTGCCAGCAGTTTGGGTCCCTTCAATGAGCAGTTCTTC.